A selection of T cell receptor beta chains follows, all from one sample in a study of blood T cell repertoires in COVID-19. The assay was immunoSEQ multiplex PCR, and TCRdb's table has in-frame clones only and misses some. The sample includes about 120,000 clones, over 75% of them seen just once. The sequencing input was peripheral blood. These TCRs come from a man aged 80 or over with acute or convalescent COVID-19. Both conserved end residues are part of each CDR3. A D gene is named only where the DNA matches it firmly. Not all rows give a size; the values are once, few, many and, for expanded clones, a class.

TRBJ1-1,TRBV6-5,NA,NA,CASSYSLQGNTEAFF,TGTGCCAGCAGTTACTCACTCCAGGGGAACACTGAAGCTTTCTTT
TRBJ2-7,TRBV19,few,NA,CASSQALGYEQYF,TGTGCCAGTAGTCAGGCCCTGGGCTACGAGCAGTACTTC
TRBJ2-7,TRBV29-1,NA,NA,CSVVTERTAYEQYF,TGCAGCGTGGTGACCGAGCGGACAGCCTACGAGCAGTACTTC
TRBJ1-5,TRBV4-3,NA,NA,CASSQFGGRDQPQHF,TGCGCCAGCAGCCAATTTGGGGGCAGGGATCAGCCCCAGCATTTT
TRBJ1-1,TRBV4-3,NA,NA,CASSRGTDPEAFF,TGCGCCAGCAGCCGAGGGACTGATCCTGAAGCTTTCTTT
TRBJ2-1,TRBV7-3,NA,TRBD2,CASSLVTSGYNEQFF,TGTGCCAGCAGCTTAGTGACTAGCGGATACAATGAGCAGTTCTTC
TRBJ1-1,TRBV3-1/TRBV3-2,NA,NA,CASSQDRGNTEAFF,TGTGCCAGCAGCCAAGACAGGGGGAACACTGAAGCTTTCTTT
TRBJ1-6,TRBV2,NA,TRBD1,CASSEGQGVQSPLHF,TGTGCCAGCAGTGAAGGGCAGGGGGTGCAATCACCCCTCCACTTT
TRBJ1-1,TRBV5-4,NA,NA,CASSPHGGTEAFF,TGTGCCAGCAGCCCCCACGGGGGAACTGAAGCTTTCTTT
TRBJ1-1,TRBV20-1,NA,NA,CSALRNGLAFF,TGCAGTGCTCTCAGGAATGGACTGGCTTTCTTT
TRBJ1-5,TRBV12-5,NA,TRBD1,CASGFVDRGFNQPQHF,TGTGCTAGTGGTTTTGTGGACAGGGGGTTCAATCAGCCCCAGCATTTT
TRBJ2-7,TRBV5-4,once,TRBD1,CASSVKQGTYEQYF,TGTGCCAGCAGCGTAAAACAGGGGACCTACGAGCAGTACTTC
TRBJ2-2,TRBV20-1,few,NA,CSAHNTGELFF,TGCAGTGCTCATAACACCGGGGAGCTGTTTTTT
TRBJ1-5,TRBV19,NA,NA,CASSTLPGGNNQPQHF,TGTGCCAGTAGTACCCTCCCGGGGGGGAACAATCAGCCCCAGCATTTT